This entry describes one T cell receptor (beta chain). Its antigen specificity is not known. Base qualities are not recorded, but no much larger clone differs from it by a single base. This entry belongs to a study of memory CD4+ T cells and cytomegalovirus serostatus (dated by TCRdb to the late 2010s). Looking at the study overall: The roughly 35 healthy Belgian adults in the cohort included 9 who were CMV seropositive and 24 who were CMV seronegative. The study sequenced CD4+ memory TCRbeta repertoires of a Belgian cohort with known cytomegalovirus serostatus to replicate a published TCR-based CMV serostatus classifier.

The Quick-DNA Microprep Kit was used to extract genomic DNA from the sorted cells. Amplification of TCRbeta DNA was done with the immunoSEQ hsTCRbeta kit, following the protocol from the manufacturer. TCRbeta libraries were sequenced on an Illumina MiSeq instrument. Processing in the source paper ran as follows. After out-of-frame sequences were removed, 2 million to 2.5 million distinct TCRbeta sequences remained, averaging about 67,000 per individual. Each individual was scored by the count of 150 to 200 previously reported CMV-associated TCRbeta sequences and the total productive distinct TCRbeta count. A beta-binomial model was reimplemented in Python, and scikit-learn random forests with default parameters were trained on data from the US cohort. Classifier performance on the Belgian cohort was reported as the median AUC with percentile confidence intervals calculated over 10,000 bootstrap iterations. TCRdb's version of the immuneACCESS table is confined to in-frame rearrangements and falls short of the full clone set. An unresolved V gene accounts for under half of the shortfall where checked; the remainder is of unknown origin. V, J and clone size derive from that table, while D and trimming were established from the DNA sequence. In all, the sample holds about 41,000 clones, and over 60% of those were seen once. Of the sample, about 6.8% is held by the ten largest clones.

The research as a whole found: The results were read as suggesting that the CMV-associated TCR signature is, for the most part, present in the CD4+ memory repertoire. For CMV serostatus prediction, a median bootstrapped AUC of approximately 0.95 was reached with the original framework, and a median bootstrapped AUC of about 0.89 was reached with a US-trained random forest. Only CD4+CD45RO+ memory cells were sequenced, in contrast to the original study, in which naive and memory CD4+ and CD8+ populations were covered. Among the 164 previously reported CMV-associated TCRbeta sequences, 67 showed up in the CD4+ memory repertoires, with each one found in between one and five individuals. The original-framework classifier achieved a median bootstrapped AUC of approximately 0.95 with a 95% CI of 0.76-1.00 on the Belgian cohort.

A FACSAria II was used to sort memory CD4+ T cells, defined as single viable CD3+CD4+CD8-CD45RO+ cells. CMV serostatus was assessed using a Roche Elecsys assay, by which serum IgG against CMV pp150, pp28, p38 and p52 was detected. After thawing, total CD4+ T cells were enriched by positive selection with CD4 magnetic microbeads. The samples came from a different study that was designed specifically to examine the CD4+ T cell memory repertoire. Peripheral blood mononuclear cells were isolated and cryopreserved according to standard operating procedures, and serum was stored at -80 degrees C. The staining relied on CD3-PerCP (BW264/56), CD4-APC (RPA-T4), CD45RO-PE (UCHT1) and CD8-Pacific Orange (3B5) antibodies, and Sytox blue was used to exclude non-viable cells. The V end loses 1 base and the J end loses 9 bases, and a stretch of 15 bases separates them. Measured from the cysteine to the phenylalanine, the CDR3 is 14 residues long. Solely the CDR3 DNA is kept, with 42 bases framed from the first base. The CDR1 and CDR2 encoded by the germline V gene are SGHDN and FVKESK.

This clonotype originated in an adult in good health and CMV-seronegative. The V and J segments used are TRBV14 and TRBJ2-5; TRBD2 could be the D gene, as 6 bases match. Sequencing input: memory CD4+ T cells from blood. The DNA sequence reads TGTGCCAGCAGCCAAGGGGCAAGAGGGGAGGCCCAGTACTTC. The resulting protein is CASSQGARGEAQYF.